Shown below are 27 T cell receptor beta chains from a single sample sequenced in a study of shared clonotypes between healthy human individuals. Cells designated naive CD8 were CD45RO-negative and were positively selected for CCR7, with terminally differentiated effector memory CD45RA+ cells excluded. Sequencing used immunoSEQ multiplex PCR; TCRdb keeps in-frame clones, though not all of them. The sample includes around 1,900,000 clones, about 94% seen only once; the top ten take less than 2%. Material: naive CD8+ T cells from PBMCs. Every receptor here comes from a man aged 18 to 29 in good health. Some clones in this sample may be carry-over from other donors' samples.

The chain has TRBV16 and TRBJ1-1; 12 nucleotides agree with TRBD1. Trimming removed 1 base from V and 1 base from J; junction bases left unmatched: 7. Germline lookup yields CDR1 KGHSY and CDR2 FQNENV. CDR3 length: 18 residues. The CDR3 region is CASSQLRDRGLGNTEAFF. CDR3 DNA: TGTGCCAGCAGCCAATTGAGGGACAGGGGGCTCGGGAACACTGAAGCTTTCTTT.

The chain combines TRBV27 with TRBJ2-5; possibly TRBD1 for D (5 bases). Germline V gene lookup returns CDR1 MNHEY and CDR2 SMNVEV (reference sequence). V was cut by 2 bases and J by 1 base, with 8 bases left in between. The CDR3 spans 14 residues. The CDR3 nucleotides are TGTGCCAGCAGTTTAAGTGACAGCCAAGAGACCCAGTACTTC. This sequence encodes CASSLSDSQETQYF.

This chain links TRBV9 with TRBJ1-3; D call uncertain. Germline-derived CDR1 and CDR2 are SGDLS and YYNGEE. The CDR3 is 15 amino acids. The V and J ends lost 4 bases and 0 bases respectively, with 11 bases between them. The CDR3: CASSSFGVSGNTIYF. CDR3 nucleotide sequence: TGTGCCAGCAGCTCCTTCGGGGTCTCTGGAAACACCATATATTTT.

This chain uses TRBV19 with TRBJ2-3; no clear D gene. The CDR3 loop spans 15 amino acids. Germline-derived CDR1 and CDR2 are LNHDA and SQIVND (reference sequence). Deletions cut 4 bases from V and 6 bases from J, with 17 bases between. In DNA, the CDR3 is TGTGCCAGTAGTACAAGACACGTTTTTATGGATACGCAGTATTTT. This translates into CASSTRHVFMDTQYF.

This rearrangement joins TRBV4-1 to TRBJ2-1; 11 bases are shared with TRBD2. The germline V gene has CDR1 MGHRA and CDR2 YSYEKL. The junction had 8 bases not matched to a gene; V was cut back by 2 bases and J by 8 bases. The CDR3 length is 16 residues. The DNA of the CDR3 is TGCGCCAGCAGCCAACCGACTAGCGGGGTGCGGGATGAGCAGTTCTTC. This codes for CASSQPTSGVRDEQFF.

The chain joins TRBV7-8 to TRBJ1-5; 7 bases map to TRBD1. Trimming removed 3 bases from V and 3 bases from J; junction bases left unmatched: 8. The CDR3 contains 16 residues. Germline-derived CDR1 and CDR2 are SGHVS and FQNEAQ. CDR3 protein: CASSFLEGAFNQPQHF. CDR3 in DNA: TGTGCCAGCAGCTTCCTAGAGGGGGCTTTCAATCAGCCCCAGCATTTT.

This chain links TRBV27 with TRBJ1-2; D possibly corresponds to TRBD1 (6 bases). CDR1 and CDR2 (germline): MNHEY, SMNVEV (reference sequence). This CDR3 region has 15 residues. Deletions cut 5 bases from V and 4 bases from J, with 17 bases between. Written as DNA, the CDR3 is TGTGCCAGCAGTCCACAGGGAGAATTCCCCTATGGCTACACCTTC. This gives the protein CASSPQGEFPYGYTF.

This rearrangement joins TRBV27 to TRBJ2-7; 13 bases agree with TRBD2. The CDR3 consists of 13 residues. Germline CDR1 and CDR2: MNHEY and SMNVEV (reference sequence). Losses at the gene ends were 6 bases for V and 6 bases for J; bases not matched to a gene: 2. Here the CDR3 reads CASRLAGGAEQYF. The CDR3 nucleotides read TGTGCCAGCAGACTAGCGGGAGGGGCCGAGCAGTACTTC.

The V call is TRBV7-8, the J call TRBJ2-1; 10 nucleotides agree with TRBD2. The V segment lost 3 bases and the J segment 9 bases; nucleotides outside the gene matches: 14. This CDR3 is built from 17 residues. Germline V gene data show CDR1 as SGHVS and CDR2 as FQNEAQ. CDR3 DNA: TGTGCCAGCAGCTTCCGGACCCTAGCGGGAGAAGTGGGTGAGCAGTTCTTC. Translation: CASSFRTLAGEVGEQFF.

The CDR3 sequence: CASSPAPDSYEQYF. The DNA of the CDR3 is TGTGCCAGCAGCCCGGCCCCGGACTCCTACGAGCAGTACTTC. The gene calls are TRBV27 and TRBJ2-7; the D is unclear. Germline CDR1 and CDR2: MNHEY and SMNVEV (reference sequence). The CDR3 extends over 14 amino acids. V was trimmed by 6 bases and J by 0 bases, leaving 12 bases between them.

This chain links TRBV6-1 with TRBJ2-7; no reliable D call. Per germline, CDR1 MNHNS and CDR2 SASEGT. Trimming pared 5 bases from V and 7 bases from J, leaving 9 bases between. The CDR3 spans 11 residues. DNA for the CDR3: TGTGCCAGCAGTTACAATGAAGAGCAGTACTTC. This translates into CASSYNEEQYF.

This clone came up a few times. V usage is TRBV27 and J usage is TRBJ1-1; the D gene is possibly TRBD1 (5 bases). The CDR3 has 13 amino acids. Germline values: CDR1 MNHEY, CDR2 SMNVEV (reference sequence). V dropped 5 bases and J dropped 7 bases, with 14 bases sitting between them. The CDR3: CASSEIRANEAFF. The CDR3 region has the DNA TGTGCCAGCAGTGAAATCAGGGCGAATGAAGCTTTCTTT.

The chain carries TRBV5-1 and TRBJ2-7; D unresolved. Trimming removed 4 bases from V and 3 bases from J, with 20 bases in between. Germline V gene lookup returns CDR1 SGHRS and CDR2 YFSETQ. This CDR3 comprises 16 residues. DNA for the CDR3: TGCGCCAGCAGCGTGGGCGCTTCTTCGAACTACTACGAGCAGTACTTC. Its translation: CASSVGASSNYYEQYF.

The chain recombines TRBV28 with TRBJ1-2; D possibly corresponds to TRBD1 (5 bases). This CDR3 is 16 amino acids long. The V end lost 4 bases, the J end lost 4 bases, and 19 bases lay between the germline ends. CDR1 and CDR2 (germline): MDHEN, SYDVKM. The CDR3 loop reads CASSSDQGAIPYGYTF. Written as DNA, the CDR3 is TGTGCCAGCAGTTCCGATCAAGGGGCAATTCCCTATGGCTACACCTTC.

CDR3 region: CASSDTAGGVYNEQFF. The CDR3 DNA sequence: TGTGCCAGCAGTGACACGGCAGGGGGTGTTTACAATGAGCAGTTCTTC. The rearrangement joins TRBV6-4 to TRBJ2-1; the match to TRBD1 covers 7 bases. CDR3 length: 16 residues. Trimming at V came to 2 bases and at J to 4 bases, leaving 8 bases not matched to a gene. The germline V gene has CDR1 MRHNA and CDR2 SNTAGT.

The rearrangement joins TRBV5-1 to TRBJ2-1, with 8 bases that match TRBD1. V gave up 4 bases and J gave up 0 bases; unmatched junction bases: 9. Germline values: CDR1 SGHRS, CDR2 YFSETQ. CDR3 size: 17 residues. This CDR3 is CASSPDRVGSSYNEQFF. The CDR3 nucleotides read TGCGCCAGCAGCCCGGACAGGGTTGGGAGCTCCTACAATGAGCAGTTCTTC.

The chain carries TRBV7-3 and TRBJ2-3; tentatively, D is TRBD1 (6 bases). The CDR3 is 16 residues long. Germline assignment: CDR1 SGHTA and CDR2 FQGTGA. Between the trimmed V and J ends, which lost 5 bases and 0 bases, there was a span of 15 bases. The CDR3 region has the DNA TGTGCCAGCAGCCCGTGGGACACTCCTAGCACAGATACGCAGTATTTT. Encoded protein: CASSPWDTPSTDTQYF.

The chain combines TRBV29-1 with TRBJ2-7, with D possibly TRBD2 on 6 matching bases. Germline V gene lookup returns CDR1 SQVTM and CDR2 ANQGSEA. V lost 5 bases to trimming and J lost 6 bases, with 14 bases between them. The CDR3 runs to 12 residues. Here the CDR3 DNA reads TGCAGCGTTACCACAGGACTAAGCGAGCAGTACTTC. Translating it yields CSVTTGLSEQYF.

The chain combines TRBV27 with TRBJ2-3; 9 nucleotides line up with TRBD1. Germline V gene sequence: CDR1 MNHEY, CDR2 SMNVEV (reference sequence). The CDR3 length is 17 residues. Trimming at V came to 6 bases and at J to 0 bases, leaving 10 bases not matched to a gene. The DNA of the CDR3 is TGTGCCAGCAGACAGGGGGCGGGAGCTCCTAGCACAGATACGCAGTATTTT. This encodes CASRQGAGAPSTDTQYF.

This clone came up once. The J gene is TRBJ1-2, the V gene TRBV28; 9 positions agree with TRBD1. V trimming: 10 bases; J trimming: 7 bases; junction bases outside the gene matches: 13. This CDR3 is built from 14 residues. From germline, CDR1 is MDHEN and CDR2 SYDVKM. CDR3 in DNA: TGTGCCATCGCCGACAGGGGGAGCTATCTTGGCTACACCTTC. It yields the protein CAIADRGSYLGYTF.

The chain recombines TRBV27 with TRBJ2-1; TRBD2 matches 7 bases. V trimming: 7 bases; J trimming: 4 bases; junction bases outside the gene matches: 10. Germline V lookup: CDR1 MNHEY, CDR2 SMNVEV (reference sequence). The CDR3 is 15 residues long. The CDR3 spells CASNLLALAYNEQFF. CDR3 nucleotide sequence: TGTGCCAGCAACTTACTAGCGCTGGCTTACAATGAGCAGTTCTTC.

The rearrangement links TRBV10-3 to TRBJ2-1, with TRBD2 identical over 7 bases. The CDR3 is 14 residues long. CDR1 and CDR2 from the germline V gene are ENHRY and SYGVKD. J lost 7 bases, V lost 10 bases, and 13 bases had no gene match. The CDR3 region is CASGAGEAPNEQFF. The CDR3 coding sequence is TGTGCCAGTGGGGCGGGGGAGGCCCCTAATGAGCAGTTCTTC.

The rearrangement links TRBV7-2 to TRBJ1-5, with D maybe TRBD1 (5 bases). Germline V gene sequence: CDR1 SGHTA, CDR2 FQGNSA. Between the trimmed V and J ends, which lost 1 base and 6 bases, there was a span of 10 bases. The CDR3 runs to 14 residues. The chain's CDR3 is CASSLGRGGQPQHF. In nucleotides, the CDR3 is TGTGCCAGCAGCTTAGGACGGGGGGGTCAGCCCCAGCATTTT.

The rearrangement uses TRBV9 and TRBJ2-3, with TRBD2 identical over 7 bases. This CDR3 contains 16 residues. In germline, CDR1 is SGDLS, CDR2 YYNGEE. The V gene end was trimmed by 5 bases and the J gene end by 6 bases; junction bases not matched to a gene: 15. The CDR3 sequence is CASRPTGGGPVDTQYF. DNA of the CDR3: TGTGCCAGCAGACCAACGGGGGGAGGGCCCGTTGATACGCAGTATTTT.

This clone was seen just once. This sequence joins TRBV6-5 and TRBJ1-3; TRBD1 matches at 9 bases. After removal of 6 bases from V and 0 bases from J, the junction contained 3 bases not matched to a gene. Germline CDR1 and CDR2: MNHEY and SVGAGI. The CDR3 is 15 residues long. This CDR3 reads CASSQDRGSGNTIYF. The CDR3 DNA sequence: TGTGCCAGCAGCCAGGACAGGGGCTCTGGAAACACCATATATTTT.

This clone was counted once. This chain's CDR3 is CASSYSDFHHAIEQFF. CDR3 DNA: TGTGCCAGCAGTTACTCGGACTTCCATCATGCCATTGAGCAGTTCTTC. The genes are TRBV6-6 and TRBJ2-1, with D tentatively TRBD2 (5 bases). The ends were cut back, 0 bases at V and 9 bases at J, with 18 bases in the middle. The CDR3 is made up of 16 amino acids. Per germline, CDR1 MNHNY and CDR2 SVGAGI (reference sequence).

The chain carries TRBV27 and TRBJ1-5; D possibly corresponds to TRBD1 (5 bases). Trimming took 3 bases from V and 6 from J, leaving 12 bases between them. Germline assignment: CDR1 MNHEY and CDR2 SMNVEV (reference sequence). The CDR3 has 14 residues. The CDR3: CASSLGGIGQPQHF. DNA for the CDR3: TGTGCCAGCAGTTTGGGGGGGATTGGTCAGCCCCAGCATTTT.